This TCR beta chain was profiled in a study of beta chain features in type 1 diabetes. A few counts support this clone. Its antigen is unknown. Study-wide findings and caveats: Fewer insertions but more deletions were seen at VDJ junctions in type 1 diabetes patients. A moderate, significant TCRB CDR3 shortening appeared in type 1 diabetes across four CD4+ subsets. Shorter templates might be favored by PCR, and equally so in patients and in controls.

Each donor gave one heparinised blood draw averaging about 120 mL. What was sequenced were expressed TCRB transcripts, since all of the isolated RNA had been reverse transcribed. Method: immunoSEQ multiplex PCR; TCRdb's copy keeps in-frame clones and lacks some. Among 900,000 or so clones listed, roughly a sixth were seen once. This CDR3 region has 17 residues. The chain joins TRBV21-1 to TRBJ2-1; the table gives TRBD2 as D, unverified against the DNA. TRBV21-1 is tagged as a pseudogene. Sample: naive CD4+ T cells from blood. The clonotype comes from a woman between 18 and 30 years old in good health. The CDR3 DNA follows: TGTGCCAGCAGCGCAGGACTTAGCGGGAGTGCCTACAATGAGCAGTTCTTC. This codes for CASSAGLSGSAYNEQFF.